Sequencing of this T cell receptor (beta chain) was carried out in a study of T cell clonality in common variable immunodeficiency. Whole-study findings and limits: Repertoire-complication correlations in CVID were limited by patient heterogeneity. Compared with healthy controls, CVID subjects showed increased TCRbeta clonality, mostly in about a third.

There are many counts of this clone. What it binds is unknown. The missing CDR3 end, 3 residues past where the read stops, is filled in from the germline J gene. This CDR3 contains 17 residues. The germline CDR1 and CDR2 sequences are SNHLY and FYNNEI. With 5 bases removed from V and 2 bases from J, the gap between germline ends came to 22 bases. Generated by immunoSEQ multiplex PCR, the TCRdb table keeps only in-frame clones and is missing some. The sample has about 52,000 clones, none seen only once; the top ten hold just over 2%. The chain carries TRBV2 and TRBJ2-7; D is tentatively TRBD1 or TRBD2 (5 bases each). The source material was peripheral blood mononuclear cells. The receptor was derived from a person aged 18-70 years in good health. CDR3 sequence: CASSTQGRGSNTYEQYF. The CDR3 DNA, read in part, is TGTGCCAGCAGTACCCAGGGAAGAGGGAGTAACACCTACGAG. Combining the CDR3 with reference TRBV2 and TRBJ2-7 gives the whole variable domain EPEVTQTPSHQVTQMGQEVILRCVPISNHLYFYWYRQILGQKVEFLVSFYNNEISEKSEIFDDQFSVERPDGSNFTLKIRSTKLEDSAMYFCASSTQGRGSNTYEQYFGPGTRLTVT.